These 4 T cell receptor beta chains were all obtained from the same sample, sequenced in a study of blood T cell repertoires in COVID-19. Using immunoSEQ multiplex PCR, the repertoire was profiled, and TCRdb retains in-frame clones only, with some absent. Of 150,000 to 200,000 clones listed, 70% to 90% were seen once; the top ten hold 2.5%. The specimen sequenced was peripheral blood. These receptors all stem from an elderly woman with COVID-19, enrolled during active disease.

The V call is TRBV6-4, the J call TRBJ1-4, with D possibly being TRBD1 (5 bases). Germline V CDR1 and CDR2: MRHNA, SNTAGT. Between the trimmed V and J ends, which lost 4 bases and 8 bases, there was a span of 11 bases. There are 13 residues in the CDR3. Here the CDR3 reads CASSVGQGEKLFF. The CDR3 coding sequence is TGTGCCAGCAGTGTCGGTCAGGGCGAAAAACTGTTTTTT.

This chain uses TRBV27 with TRBJ1-1, with 8 bases matching TRBD1. The CDR3 sequence is 16 residues long. V dropped 4 bases and J dropped 7; count of bases not matched to a gene: 14. Germline V gene lookup returns CDR1 MNHEY and CDR2 SMNVEV (reference sequence). The CDR3 is CASSSVLTGGGGEAFF. CDR3 nucleotide sequence: TGTGCCAGCAGTTCAGTACTCACAGGGGGTGGTGGTGAAGCTTTCTTT.

The chain recombines TRBV7-9 with TRBJ1-1; TRBD1 matches at 9 bases. This CDR3 is built from 14 residues. CDR1 and CDR2 from the germline V gene are SEHNR and FQNEAQ (reference sequence). V dropped 1 base and J dropped 11; count of bases not matched to a gene: 8. The CDR3 is CASSLGGQGGSAFF. The CDR3 DNA reads as TGTGCCAGCAGCTTAGGGGGACAGGGAGGGTCTGCTTTCTTT.

This rearrangement joins TRBV4-1 to TRBJ2-5; tentative D call: TRBD2 (5 bases). The length of the CDR3 is 16 residues. The germline V and J ends were trimmed by 3 bases and 0 bases, with 14 bases remaining between them. In germline, CDR1 is MGHRA, CDR2 YSYEKL. The CDR3 region is CASSQEDGKYQETQYF. CDR3 nucleotide sequence: TGCGCCAGCAGCCAGGAGGACGGGAAGTACCAAGAGACCCAGTACTTC.